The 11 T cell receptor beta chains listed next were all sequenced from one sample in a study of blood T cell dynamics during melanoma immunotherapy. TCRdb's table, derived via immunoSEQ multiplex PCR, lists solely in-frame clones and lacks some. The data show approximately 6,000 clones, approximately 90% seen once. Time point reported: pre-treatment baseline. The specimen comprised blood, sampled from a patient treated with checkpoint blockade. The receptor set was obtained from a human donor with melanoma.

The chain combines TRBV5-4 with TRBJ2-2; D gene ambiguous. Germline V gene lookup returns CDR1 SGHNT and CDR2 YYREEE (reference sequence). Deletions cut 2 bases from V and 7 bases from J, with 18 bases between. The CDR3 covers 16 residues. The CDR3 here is CASSFPPPRSGGELFF. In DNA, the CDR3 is TGTGCCAGCAGCTTTCCCCCGCCTCGTTCTGGCGGGGAGCTGTTTTTT.

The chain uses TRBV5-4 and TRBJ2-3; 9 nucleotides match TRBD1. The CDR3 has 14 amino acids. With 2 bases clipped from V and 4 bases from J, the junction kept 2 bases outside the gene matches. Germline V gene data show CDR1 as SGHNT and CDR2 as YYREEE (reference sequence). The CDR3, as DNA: TGTGCCAGCAGCTTACAGGGGGCCTCAGATACGCAGTATTTT. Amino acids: CASSLQGASDTQYF. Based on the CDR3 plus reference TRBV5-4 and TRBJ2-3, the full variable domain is ETGVTQSPTHLIKTRGQQVTLRCSSQSGHNTVSWYQQALGQGPQFIFQYYREEENGRGNFPPRFSGLQFPNYSSELNVNALELDDSALYLCASSLQGASDTQYFGPGTRLTVL.

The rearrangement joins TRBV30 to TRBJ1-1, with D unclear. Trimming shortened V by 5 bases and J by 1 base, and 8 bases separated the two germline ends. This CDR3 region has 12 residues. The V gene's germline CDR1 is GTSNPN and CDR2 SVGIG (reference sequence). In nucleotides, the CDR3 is TGTGCCTGGGCGACTCAGAACACTGAAGCTTTCTTT. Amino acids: CAWATQNTEAFF. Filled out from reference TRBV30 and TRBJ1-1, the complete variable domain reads SQTIHQWPATLVQPVGSPLSLECTVEGTSNPNLYWYRQAAGRGLQLLFYSVGIGQISSEVPQNLSASRPQDRQFILSSKKLLLSDSGFYLCAWATQNTEAFFGQGTRLTVV.

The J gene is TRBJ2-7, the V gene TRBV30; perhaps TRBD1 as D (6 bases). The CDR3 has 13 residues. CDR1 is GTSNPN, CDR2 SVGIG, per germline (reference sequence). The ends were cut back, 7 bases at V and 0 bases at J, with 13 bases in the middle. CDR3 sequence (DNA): TGTGCCTCAGGGGCGCTACCCTCCTACGAGCAGTACTTC. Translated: CASGALPSYEQYF.

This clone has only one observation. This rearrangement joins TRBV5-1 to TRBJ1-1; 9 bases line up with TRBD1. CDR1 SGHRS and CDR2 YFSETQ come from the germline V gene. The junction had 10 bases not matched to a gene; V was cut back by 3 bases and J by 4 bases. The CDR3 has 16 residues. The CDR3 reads CASSSGSGTGFTEAFF. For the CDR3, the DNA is TGCGCCAGCAGCTCCGGGAGCGGGACAGGGTTCACTGAAGCTTTCTTT. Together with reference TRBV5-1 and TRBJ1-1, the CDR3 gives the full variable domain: KAGVTQTPRYLIKTRGQQVTLSCSPISGHRSVSWYQQTPGQGLQFLFEYFSETQRNKGNFPGRFSGRQFSNSRSEMNVSTLELGDSALYLCASSSGSGTGFTEAFFGQGTRLTVV.

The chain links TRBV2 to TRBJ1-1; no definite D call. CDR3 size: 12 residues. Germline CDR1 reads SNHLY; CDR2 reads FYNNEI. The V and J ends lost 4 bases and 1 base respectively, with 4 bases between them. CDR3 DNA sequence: TGTGCCAGCAGTGCATCGAACACTGAAGCTTTCTTT. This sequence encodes CASSASNTEAFF.

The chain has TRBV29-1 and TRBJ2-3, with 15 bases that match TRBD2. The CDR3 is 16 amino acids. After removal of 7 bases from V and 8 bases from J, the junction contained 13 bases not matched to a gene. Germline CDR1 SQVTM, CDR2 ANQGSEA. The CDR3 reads CSAGTSGRLTGGTQYF. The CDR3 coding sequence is TGCAGCGCAGGGACTAGCGGGAGGTTGACCGGGGGTACGCAGTATTTT.

This CDR3 is CASSSPTSGKNIQYF. The CDR3 DNA reads TGTGCCAGCAGTTCGCCGACTAGCGGGAAAAACATTCAGTACTTC. The chain uses TRBV27 and TRBJ2-4; 10 bases are shared with TRBD2. CDR3 length: 15 residues. Germline V gene lookup returns CDR1 MNHEY and CDR2 SMNVEV (reference sequence). The V segment lost 4 bases and the J segment 4 bases; nucleotides outside the gene matches: 4.

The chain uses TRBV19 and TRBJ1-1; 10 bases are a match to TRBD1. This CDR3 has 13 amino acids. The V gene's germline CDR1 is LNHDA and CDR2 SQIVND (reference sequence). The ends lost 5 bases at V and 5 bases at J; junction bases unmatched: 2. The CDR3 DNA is TGTGCCAGTAGTCCGGGACAGGGGACTGAAGCTTTCTTT. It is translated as CASSPGQGTEAFF.

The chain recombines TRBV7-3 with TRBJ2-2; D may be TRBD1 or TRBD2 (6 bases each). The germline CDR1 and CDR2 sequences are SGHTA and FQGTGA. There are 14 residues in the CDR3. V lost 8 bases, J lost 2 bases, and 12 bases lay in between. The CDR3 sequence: CASGRTANTGELFF. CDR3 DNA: TGTGCCAGCGGGAGGACAGCTAACACCGGGGAGCTGTTTTTT. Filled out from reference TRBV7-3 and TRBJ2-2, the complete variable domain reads GAGVSQTPSNKVTEKGKYVELRCDPISGHTALYWYRQSLGQGPEFLIYFQGTGAADDSGLPNDRFFAVRPEGSVSTLKIQRTERGDSAVYLCASGRTANTGELFFGEGSRLTVL.

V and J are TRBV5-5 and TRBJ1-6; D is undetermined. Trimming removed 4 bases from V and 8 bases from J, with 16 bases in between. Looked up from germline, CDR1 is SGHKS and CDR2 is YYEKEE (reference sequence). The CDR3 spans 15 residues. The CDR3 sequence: CASSLRPAGDSPLHF. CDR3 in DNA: TGTGCCAGCAGCCTGAGGCCCGCGGGTGATTCACCCCTCCACTTT.